This is a list of T cell receptor beta chains from one sample in a study of blood T cell repertoires in COVID-19. This table comes from immunoSEQ multiplex PCR, and its TCRdb copy is limited to in-frame clones, with some not included. This table holds 70,000 to 75,000 clones, about 82% found once. The source material was peripheral blood. The receptor set was obtained from a woman older than 75 with active or convalescent COVID-19. The CDR3 runs from the conserved cysteine through the conserved F or W. The order of the fields is CDR3 protein, CDR3 DNA, J gene, V gene, clone size, D gene. The D gene is left open where the match is weak. Size is stated for part of the rows, as once, few or many counts, or as a class when the clone is expanded.

CDR3 protein: CASVSDDLKMGEAFF
CDR3 DNA: TGTGCCAGCGTTAGCGACGACCTAAAGATGGGTGAAGCTTTCTTT
J gene: TRBJ1-1
V gene: TRBV28
clone size: NA
D gene: NA

CDR3 protein: CASSLVGRKNLEAFF
CDR3 DNA: TGTGCCAGCAGCTTAGTTGGCAGGAAGAACCTAGAAGCTTTCTTT
J gene: TRBJ1-1
V gene: TRBV11-2
clone size: few
D gene: NA

CDR3 protein: CAISDGGDNNSPLHF
CDR3 DNA: TGTGCCATCAGTGACGGTGGGGACAATAATTCACCCCTCCACTTT
J gene: TRBJ1-6
V gene: TRBV10-3
clone size: few
D gene: NA

CDR3 protein: CASSLFQQDYEQYF
CDR3 DNA: TGTGCCAGCAGCTTATTTCAGCAGGACTACGAGCAGTACTTC
J gene: TRBJ2-7
V gene: TRBV7-2
clone size: few
D gene: NA

CDR3 protein: CASRPRGRENEQYF
CDR3 DNA: TGTGCCAGCAGGCCTAGGGGGCGCGAAAACGAGCAGTACTTC
J gene: TRBJ2-7
V gene: TRBV6-5
clone size: NA
D gene: TRBD1

CDR3 protein: CATSDWGLADSYNEQFF
CDR3 DNA: TGTGCCACCAGTGATTGGGGACTAGCGGACTCCTACAATGAGCAGTTCTTC
J gene: TRBJ2-1
V gene: TRBV24-1
clone size: NA
D gene: TRBD2

CDR3 protein: CASSIGGNTGELFF
CDR3 DNA: TGTGCCAGTAGTATTGGCGGGAACACCGGGGAGCTGTTTTTT
J gene: TRBJ2-2
V gene: TRBV19
clone size: NA
D gene: NA

CDR3 protein: CASSDLRTGGAGTEAFF
CDR3 DNA: TGTGCCAGCAGCGACCTTCGGACAGGGGGCGCGGGTACTGAAGCTTTCTTT
J gene: TRBJ1-1
V gene: TRBV7-9
clone size: NA
D gene: TRBD1

CDR3 protein: CASSPPGSKEKLFF
CDR3 DNA: TGTGCCAGCTCACCACCGGGGAGTAAAGAAAAACTGTTTTTT
J gene: TRBJ1-4
V gene: TRBV18
clone size: NA
D gene: NA

CDR3 protein: CASSQDSATGLRSGNTIYF
CDR3 DNA: TGTGCCAGCAGCCAAGATTCGGCGACAGGGCTCCGCTCTGGAAACACCATATATTTT
J gene: TRBJ1-3
V gene: TRBV4-2
clone size: NA
D gene: TRBD1

CDR3 protein: CSARVVETQYF
CDR3 DNA: TGCAGTGCTAGAGTAGTTGAGACCCAGTACTTC
J gene: TRBJ2-5
V gene: TRBV20-1
clone size: NA
D gene: NA

CDR3 protein: CASSALDTLNTEAFF
CDR3 DNA: TGTGCCAGTAGTGCTCTCGACACCTTGAACACTGAAGCTTTCTTT
J gene: TRBJ1-1
V gene: TRBV19
clone size: NA
D gene: NA

CDR3 protein: CATHTGNQGNQPQHF
CDR3 DNA: TGTGCCACCCACACGGGAAATCAAGGCAATCAGCCCCAGCATTTT
J gene: TRBJ1-5
V gene: TRBV19
clone size: NA
D gene: NA

CDR3 protein: CASSLDFGAGGYTF
CDR3 DNA: TGCGCCAGCAGCTTGGACTTTGGGGCAGGTGGCTACACCTTC
J gene: TRBJ1-2
V gene: TRBV5-1
clone size: NA
D gene: NA

CDR3 protein: CASSLARGTGETGELFF
CDR3 DNA: TGTGCCAGCAGCTTAGCGCGGGGGACAGGGGAGACCGGGGAGCTGTTTTTT
J gene: TRBJ2-2
V gene: TRBV7-9
clone size: NA
D gene: TRBD1